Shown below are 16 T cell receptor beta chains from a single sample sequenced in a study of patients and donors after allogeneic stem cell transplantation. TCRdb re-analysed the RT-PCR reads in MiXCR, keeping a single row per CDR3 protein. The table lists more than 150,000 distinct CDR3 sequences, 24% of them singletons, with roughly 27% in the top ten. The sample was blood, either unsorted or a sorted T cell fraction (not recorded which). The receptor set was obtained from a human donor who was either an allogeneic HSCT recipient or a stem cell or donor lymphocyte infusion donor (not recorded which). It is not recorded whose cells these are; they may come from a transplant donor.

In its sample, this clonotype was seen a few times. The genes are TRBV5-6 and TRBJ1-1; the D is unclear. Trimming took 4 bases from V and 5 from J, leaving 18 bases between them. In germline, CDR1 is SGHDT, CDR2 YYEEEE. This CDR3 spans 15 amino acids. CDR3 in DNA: TGTGCCAGCAGCACCAACCCGGGATTGCTAACTGAAGCTTTCTTT. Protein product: CASSTNPGLLTEAFF.

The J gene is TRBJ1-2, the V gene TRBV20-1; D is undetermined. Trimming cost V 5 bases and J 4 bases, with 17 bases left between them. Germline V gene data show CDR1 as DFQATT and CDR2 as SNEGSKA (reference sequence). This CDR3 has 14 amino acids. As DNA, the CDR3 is TGCAGTGCTCCTTTGGTCCGGGAGGGCTATGGCTACACCTTC. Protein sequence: CSAPLVREGYGYTF.

The CDR3 sequence: CASSPDLSEQYF. The DNA of the CDR3 is TGCGCCAGCAGCCCAGACCTTTCCGAGCAGTACTTC. The V call is TRBV5-1, the J call TRBJ2-7; D not certain. The CDR3 spans 12 residues. Trimming removed 4 bases at V and 6 bases at J, with 11 bases between. Per germline, CDR1 SGHRS and CDR2 YFSETQ. The full variable domain, rest sourced from reference TRBV5-1 and TRBJ2-7, is KAGVTQTPRYLIKTRGQQVTLSCSPISGHRSVSWYQQTPGQGLQFLFEYFSETQRNKGNFPGRFSGRQFSNSRSEMNVSTLELGDSALYLCASSPDLSEQYFGPGTRLTVT.

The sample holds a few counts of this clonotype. CDR3 bases: TGTGCCAGCAGTTTTGGGGCAAGATACTATGGCTACACCTTC. Amino acids: CASSFGARYYGYTF. The V call is TRBV27, the J call TRBJ1-2; the D gene is possibly TRBD1 (5 bases). CDR1 MNHEY and CDR2 SMNVEV come from the germline V gene (reference sequence). Trimming pared 3 bases from V and 3 bases from J, leaving 11 bases between. The CDR3 extends over 14 amino acids.

The CDR3, as DNA: TGTGCCAGCACCTTAAGAGGCGCACCTACGGGCGGCTACACCTTC. Its protein product is CASTLRGAPTGGYTF. V is TRBV6-2 or TRBV6-3 and J is TRBJ1-2; D is ambiguous. This CDR3 is built from 15 residues. Germline V CDR1 and CDR2: MNHEY, SVGEGT. The germline V and J ends were trimmed by 7 bases and 8 bases, with 23 bases remaining between them.

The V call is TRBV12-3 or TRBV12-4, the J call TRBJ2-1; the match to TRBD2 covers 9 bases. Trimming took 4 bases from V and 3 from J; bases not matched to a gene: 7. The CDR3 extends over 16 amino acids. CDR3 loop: CASSSDSGGFYNEQFF. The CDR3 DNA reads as TGTGCCAGCAGTTCGGATAGCGGGGGTTTCTACAATGAGCAGTTCTTC.

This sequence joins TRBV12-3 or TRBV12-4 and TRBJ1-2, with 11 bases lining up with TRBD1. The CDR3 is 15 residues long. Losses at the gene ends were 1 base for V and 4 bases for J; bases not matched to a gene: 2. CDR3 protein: CASSLGGQGGYGYTF. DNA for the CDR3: TGTGCCAGCAGTTTAGGGGGACAGGGGGGCTATGGCTACACCTTC.

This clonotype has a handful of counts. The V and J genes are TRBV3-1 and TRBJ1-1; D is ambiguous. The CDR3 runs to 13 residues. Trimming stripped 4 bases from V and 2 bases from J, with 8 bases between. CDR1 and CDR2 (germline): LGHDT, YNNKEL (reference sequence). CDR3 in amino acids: CASSLDPNTEAFF. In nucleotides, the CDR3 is TGTGCCAGCAGCCTGGACCCCAACACTGAAGCTTTCTTT.

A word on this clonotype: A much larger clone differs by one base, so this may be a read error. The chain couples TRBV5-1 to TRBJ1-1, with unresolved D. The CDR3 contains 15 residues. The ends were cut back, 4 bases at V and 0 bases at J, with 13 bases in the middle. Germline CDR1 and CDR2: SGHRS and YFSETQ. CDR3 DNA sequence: TGCGCCAGCAGCGTAGAGGGCAGGCTGAACACTGAAGCTTTCTTT. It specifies CASSVEGRLNTEAFF.

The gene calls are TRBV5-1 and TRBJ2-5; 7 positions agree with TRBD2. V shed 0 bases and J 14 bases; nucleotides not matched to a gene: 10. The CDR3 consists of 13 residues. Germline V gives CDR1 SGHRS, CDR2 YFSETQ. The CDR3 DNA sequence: TGCGCCAGCAGCTTGGGACCTACTAGCGCGACCTACTTC. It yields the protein CASSLGPTSATYF.

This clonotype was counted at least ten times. The CDR3 nucleotides read TGTGCCAGCAGTCCGACAGGATACTCTGGAAACACCATATATTTT. Its protein is CASSPTGYSGNTIYF. V and J are TRBV12-3 or TRBV12-4 and TRBJ1-3; D perhaps matches TRBD1 (6 bases). The CDR3 contains 15 residues. With 5 bases removed from V and 0 bases from J, the gap between germline ends came to 11 bases.

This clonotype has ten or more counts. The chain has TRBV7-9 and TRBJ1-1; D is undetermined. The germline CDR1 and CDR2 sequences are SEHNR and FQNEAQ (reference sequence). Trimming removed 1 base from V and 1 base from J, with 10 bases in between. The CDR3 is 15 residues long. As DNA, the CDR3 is TGTGCCAGCAGCTTAGTGACTTTCCAGAACACTGAAGCTTTCTTT. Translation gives CASSLVTFQNTEAFF.

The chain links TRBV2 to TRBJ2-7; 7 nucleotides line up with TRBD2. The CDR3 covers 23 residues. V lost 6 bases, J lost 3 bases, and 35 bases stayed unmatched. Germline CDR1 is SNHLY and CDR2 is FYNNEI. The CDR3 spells CASRTSLSPSWFRYRPGDYEQYF. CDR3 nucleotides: TGTGCCAGCAGGACTAGCCTTTCCCCGTCTTGGTTTAGATATCGGCCGGGGGACTACGAGCAGTACTTC.

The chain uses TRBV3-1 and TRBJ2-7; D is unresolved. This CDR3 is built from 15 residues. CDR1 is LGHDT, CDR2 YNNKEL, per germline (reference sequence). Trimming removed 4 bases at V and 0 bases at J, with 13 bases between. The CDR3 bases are TGTGCCAGCAGCCTGGCGTCCGCCCTCTCCTACGAGCAGTACTTC. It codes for CASSLASALSYEQYF.

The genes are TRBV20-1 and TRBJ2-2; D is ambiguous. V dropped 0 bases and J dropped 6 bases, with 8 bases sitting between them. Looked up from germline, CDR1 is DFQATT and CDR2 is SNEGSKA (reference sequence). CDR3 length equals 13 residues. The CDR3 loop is CSARDTFSGELFF. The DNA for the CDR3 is TGCAGTGCTAGAGATACTTTCTCCGGGGAGCTGTTTTTT.

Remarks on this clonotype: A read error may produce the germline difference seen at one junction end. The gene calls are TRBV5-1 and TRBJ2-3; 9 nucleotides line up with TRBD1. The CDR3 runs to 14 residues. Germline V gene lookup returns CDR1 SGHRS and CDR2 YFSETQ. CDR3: CASSPDRGADTQYF. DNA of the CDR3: TGTGCCAGCAGCCCGGACAGGGGTGCAGATACGCAGTATTTT.